These 10 T cell receptor beta chains came from one sample sequenced in a study of blood T cell repertoires in COVID-19. The protocol was immunoSEQ multiplex PCR, while the TCRdb copy is restricted to in-frame clones and leaves out a portion. The sample has 120,000 or so clones; around 83% are singletons. Sequencing was carried out using peripheral blood. The receptors come from a man in his sixties with acute or convalescent COVID-19.

CDR3 DNA sequence: TGTGCCAGCAGCCGCGCGGAAAAGTATGGCTACACCTTC. The encoded protein is CASSRAEKYGYTF. This chain uses TRBV14 with TRBJ1-2; D is ambiguous. The CDR3 covers 13 residues. The germline V gene encodes CDR1 SGHDN and CDR2 FVKESK. V was cut by 4 bases and J by 5 bases, with 11 bases left in between.

This chain uses TRBV19 with TRBJ2-7; D possibly corresponds to TRBD2 (6 bases). The CDR3 is made up of 16 amino acids. V lost 6 bases to trimming and J lost 0 bases, with 18 bases between them. Germline loops: CDR1 LNHDA, CDR2 SQIVND (reference sequence). In DNA, the CDR3 is TGTGCCAGTAGAGAGGCGGGCGGGAAGAGCTCCTACGAGCAGTACTTC. It translates to CASREAGGKSSYEQYF.

V and J are TRBV7-2 and TRBJ1-5; D ambiguous. In germline, CDR1 is SGHTA, CDR2 FQGNSA. The CDR3 loop spans 15 amino acids. V gave up 4 bases and J gave up 5 bases, with 15 bases separating them. CDR3 coding DNA: TGTGCCAGCAGCTACACTAGTATCTCGGATCAGCCCCAGCATTTT. Its translation is CASSYTSISDQPQHF.

V is TRBV11-2 and J is TRBJ2-7, with D possibly matching TRBD1 (5 bases). The V end was cut by 2 bases, the J end by 8 bases, with 10 bases between. CDR1 is SGHAT, CDR2 FQNNGV, per germline. This CDR3 spans 12 amino acids. The DNA for the CDR3 is TGTGCCAGCAGCTTACAAGGGGTGAAGCAGTACTTC. Translating it yields CASSLQGVKQYF.

In DNA form, the CDR3 reads TGCGCCAGCAGCGGTGGGCAGGGTAGATTGGGCTACACCTTC. Protein: CASSGGQGRLGYTF. The chain links TRBV5-1 to TRBJ1-2; D may be TRBD1 (5 bases). Deletions cut 4 bases from V and 8 bases from J, with 18 bases between. Germline V lookup: CDR1 SGHRS, CDR2 YFSETQ. The CDR3 length is 14 residues.

V usage is TRBV28 and J usage is TRBJ2-5, with 8 bases lining up with TRBD1. Germline V gene data show CDR1 as MDHEN and CDR2 as SYDVKM. The V segment lost 5 bases and the J segment 3 bases; nucleotides outside the gene matches: 8. CDR3 size: 15 residues. The CDR3 DNA is TGTGCCAGCAGTGAGACAGGGGCTGGGAAAGAGACCCAGTACTTC. Translating gives CASSETGAGKETQYF.

This clone was seen once. The chain uses TRBV7-6 and TRBJ2-5, with 13 bases aligning to TRBD2. The trim removed 4 bases at V and 5 bases at J, leaving 22 bases unmatched. The CDR3 contains 21 residues. Germline V gives CDR1 SGHVS, CDR2 FNYEAQ. Here the CDR3 reads CASSSQVVGRLRTSGSETQYF. In DNA, the CDR3 is TGTGCCAGCAGCTCTCAGGTCGTGGGGCGCCTAAGGACTAGCGGGAGCGAGACCCAGTACTTC.

The chain recombines TRBV5-1 with TRBJ2-2; D is possibly TRBD2 (6 bases). The CDR3 sequence is 13 residues long. Between the trimmed V and J ends, which lost 4 bases and 4 bases, there was a span of 8 bases. The V gene's germline CDR1 is SGHRS and CDR2 YFSETQ. CDR3 in DNA: TGCGCCAGCAGCGGAGGGGTCACCGGGGAGCTGTTTTTT. Residues: CASSGGVTGELFF.

The chain has TRBV29-1 and TRBJ1-1; TRBD1 is a possible D gene (6 bases). CDR1 is SQVTM, CDR2 ANQGSEA, per germline. The CDR3 consists of 13 residues. The V gene lost 5 bases and the J gene lost 2 bases, with 12 bases spanning the gap. CDR3 sequence (DNA): TGCAGCGTTCATAAAGGGGGTAACACTGAAGCTTTCTTT. It is translated as CSVHKGGNTEAFF.

The rearrangement uses TRBV28 and TRBJ1-4; weak D call: TRBD1 (6 bases). The CDR3 totals 14 residues. V shed 5 bases and J shed 4 bases, with 11 bases lying between them. The germline CDR1 and CDR2 sequences are MDHEN and SYDVKM. As DNA, the CDR3 is TGTGCCAGCAGTCCAGGACAGAATAATGAAAAACTGTTTTTT. Encoded protein: CASSPGQNNEKLFF.